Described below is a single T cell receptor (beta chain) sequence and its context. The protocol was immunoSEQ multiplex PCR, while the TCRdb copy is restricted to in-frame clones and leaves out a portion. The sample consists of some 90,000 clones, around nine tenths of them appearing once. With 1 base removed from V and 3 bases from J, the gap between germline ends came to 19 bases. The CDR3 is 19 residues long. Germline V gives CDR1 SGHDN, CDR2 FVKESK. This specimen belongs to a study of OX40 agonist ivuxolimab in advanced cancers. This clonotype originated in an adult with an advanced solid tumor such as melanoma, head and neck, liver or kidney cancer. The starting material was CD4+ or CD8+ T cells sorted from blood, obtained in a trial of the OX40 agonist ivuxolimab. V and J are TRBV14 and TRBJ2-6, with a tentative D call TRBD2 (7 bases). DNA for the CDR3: TGTGCCAGCAGCCAAGGAGGGCTCCGGGGGGCGCTTGGGGCCAACGTCCTGACTTTC. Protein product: CASSQGGLRGALGANVLTF. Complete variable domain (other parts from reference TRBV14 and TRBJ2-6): EAGVTQFPSHSVIEKGQTVTLRCDPISGHDNLYWYRRVMGKEIKFLLHFVKESKQDESGMPNNRFLAERTGGTYSTLKVQPAELEDSGVYFCASSQGGLRGALGANVLTFGAGSRLTVL.